The source of this T cell receptor beta chain is a study of cytotoxic CD8 clonotypes in ibrutinib-treated CLL. Looking at the study overall: Overall, 24 responses were partial and 2 complete; following median about 69 months, about 15 patients stayed remitted and 12 progressed. The authors obtained response samples at a median of about 11 months of treatment, range 6 to 36.

The germline V gene encodes CDR1 SGHRS and CDR2 YFSETQ. The CDR3 has 14 amino acids. V was shortened by 5 bases and J by 4 bases, with 15 bases between the two germline ends. Deep sequencing aimed at 1 in 200,000 to 1 in 1 million T cells' resolution. Only in-frame clones appear in the TCRdb table, and some are missing; sequencing was by immunoSEQ multiplex PCR. Of about 160,000 clones in the sample, approximately 90% were seen once. Notes on this clone: What it recognizes is unknown.

General study results and limits: In comparison with age-matched healthy donors, baseline clonality was higher and tracked circulating CD8+ T-cell counts.

This sequence originates from a human donor with chronic lymphocytic leukemia. The rearrangement uses TRBV5-1 and TRBJ2-5; possible D gene TRBD2, 5 bases. This material consisted of PBMCs, taken at disease progression, from a patient treated with ibrutinib. As DNA, the CDR3 is TGCGCCAGCAGAACCACCGGTGCGGGAGAGACCCAGTACTTC. It encodes CASRTTGAGETQYF.